This T cell receptor beta chain was profiled in a study of blood T cell repertoires in COVID-19. The method was immunoSEQ multiplex PCR; TCRdb's version includes in-frame clones alone and lacks a portion of them. The data contain 300,000 to 400,000 clones, about 82% of them singletons. This TCR was sampled from a human donor in a cohort sampled during active COVID-19. The sequenced sample was peripheral blood.

The CDR3 loop reads CASSPRTVRSNGYTF. In DNA form, the CDR3 reads TGTGCCAGCAGCCCTCGGACAGTGAGATCCAATGGCTACACCTTC. The chain couples TRBV27 to TRBJ1-2, with a tentative D call TRBD1 (6 bases). Trimming stripped 6 bases from V and 6 bases from J, with 20 bases between. CDR3 size: 15 residues. The germline V gene has CDR1 MNHEY and CDR2 SMNVEV (reference sequence).